The 19 T cell receptor beta chains reported below all come from one sample, sequenced in a study of OX40 agonist ivuxolimab in advanced cancers. TCRdb's copy holds only in-frame clones and misses some; the assay was immunoSEQ multiplex PCR. The sample holds 40,000 to 55,000 clones, roughly 93% seen once. This material consisted of CD4+ or CD8+ T cells sorted from blood, taken in a trial of the OX40 agonist ivuxolimab. These receptors were collected from an adult with an advanced solid tumor such as melanoma, head and neck, liver or kidney cancer.

This clone has a handful of counts. This chain connects TRBV4-3 to TRBJ2-7; D is uncertain. The CDR3 runs to 13 residues. Per germline, CDR1 LGHNA and CDR2 YSLEER. Trimming removed 1 base at V and 1 base at J, with 5 bases between. In DNA, the CDR3 is TGCGCCAGCAGCCAAGCAGAATCCTACGAGCAGTACTTC. It codes for CASSQAESYEQYF.

J is TRBJ2-3 and V is TRBV29-1; no reliable D call. This CDR3 has 15 residues. Trimming removed 7 bases from V and 1 base from J, with 18 bases in between. Germline CDR1 reads SQVTM; CDR2 reads ANQGSEA. In DNA, the CDR3 is TGCAGCGCCCGCGGCCTAGTTTTTGGCACAGATACGCAGTATTTT. Amino acids: CSARGLVFGTDTQYF.

This sequence joins TRBV28 and TRBJ2-7; TRBD2 might be the D (6 bases). V dropped 5 bases and J dropped 3 bases, with 14 bases sitting between them. Per the germline V gene, CDR1 is MDHEN and CDR2 is SYDVKM. CDR3 length: 14 residues. CDR3 amino acids: CASSRLANYYEQYF. CDR3 nucleotide sequence: TGTGCCAGCAGTCGCCTAGCGAACTACTACGAGCAGTACTTC.

J is TRBJ1-2 and V is TRBV19; perhaps TRBD1 as D (5 bases). The CDR3 loop spans 13 amino acids. Germline V gene data show CDR1 as LNHDA and CDR2 as SQIVND (reference sequence). V shed 10 bases and J shed 4 bases, with 16 bases lying between them. The CDR3 DNA reads TGTGCCACCAGGGACTGGGAGCTCTATGGCTACACCTTC. Translation: CATRDWELYGYTF.

The V call is TRBV5-6, the J call TRBJ1-5, with D possibly being TRBD1 (6 bases). CDR1 and CDR2 (germline): SGHDT, YYEEEE. This CDR3 region has 16 residues. V lost 3 bases to trimming and J lost 1 base, with 14 bases between them. The CDR3 coding sequence is TGTGCCAGCAGCTCTTGGGCGGGGGCGAGCAATCAGCCCCAGCATTTT. Protein sequence: CASSSWAGASNQPQHF.

This chain connects TRBV5-4 to TRBJ2-4; maybe TRBD2 (5 bases). CDR1 and CDR2 from the germline V gene are SGHNT and YYREEE (reference sequence). Trimming cost V 0 bases and J 1 base, with 14 bases left between them. The CDR3 is 17 residues long. The CDR3 region has the DNA TGTGCCAGCAGCTTGGTTGAAGGAGGTTTTGCCAAAAACATTCAGTACTTC. This codes for CASSLVEGGFAKNIQYF.

The gene calls are TRBV7-9 and TRBJ1-5; D perhaps matches TRBD1 (5 bases). The CDR3 extends over 16 amino acids. V gave up 5 bases and J gave up 0 bases, with 14 bases separating them. Germline V gene lookup returns CDR1 SEHNR and CDR2 FQNEAQ (reference sequence). The CDR3 is CASSLGAGYSNQPQHF. Here the CDR3 DNA reads TGTGCCAGCAGCCTAGGGGCAGGTTATAGCAATCAGCCCCAGCATTTT.

The chain is built from TRBV27 and TRBJ1-1; 7 bases align to TRBD1. This CDR3 contains 13 residues. Trimming at V came to 6 bases and at J to 4 bases, leaving 5 bases not matched to a gene. In germline, CDR1 is MNHEY, CDR2 SMNVEV (reference sequence). The CDR3 DNA sequence: TGTGCCAGCAGGGTGTCAGGGGGCACTGAAGCTTTCTTT. It translates to CASRVSGGTEAFF.

The chain recombines TRBV6-1 with TRBJ2-5; D is uncertain. The V end was cut by 2 bases, the J end by 5 bases, with 15 bases between. This CDR3 has 15 amino acids. Germline CDR1 is MNHNS and CDR2 is SASEGT. CDR3 amino acids: CASSEIWAGEETQYF. In DNA form, the CDR3 reads TGTGCCAGCAGTGAAATCTGGGCCGGCGAGGAGACCCAGTACTTC.

In this sample, this clone turned up once. CDR3 sequence (DNA): TGTGCCAGCAGGAGCTCGATGGCCCACGAGCAGTACTTC. Protein product: CASRSSMAHEQYF. The chain combines TRBV6-5 with TRBJ2-7, with D unclear. The CDR3 totals 13 residues. V lost 6 bases to trimming and J lost 5 bases, with 14 bases between them. Germline V CDR1 and CDR2: MNHEY, SVGAGI.

The chain links TRBV19 to TRBJ2-1; no firm D call. Trimming cost V 4 bases and J 3 bases, with 1 base left between them. The CDR3 runs to 11 residues. Germline V gives CDR1 LNHDA, CDR2 SQIVND (reference sequence). The CDR3 bases are TGTGCCAGTAGTAGCTACAATGAGCAGTTCTTC. Translation: CASSSYNEQFF. The complete variable domain, with remaining parts taken from reference TRBV19 and TRBJ2-1, reads DGGITQSPKYLFRKEGQNVTLSCEQNLNHDAMYWYRQDPGQGLRLIYYSQIVNDFQKGDIAEGYSVSREKKESFPLTVTSAQKNPTAFYLCASSSYNEQFFGPGTRLTVL.

V usage is TRBV11-2 and J usage is TRBJ2-2, with 10 bases lining up with TRBD2. Germline V gene sequence: CDR1 SGHAT, CDR2 FQNNGV. V lost 4 bases, J lost 1 base, and 3 bases stayed unmatched. The CDR3 sequence is 16 residues long. CDR3 DNA sequence: TGTGCCAGCAGCTCTCCTAGCGGGGGGAACACCGGGGAGCTGTTTTTT. Protein product: CASSSPSGGNTGELFF.

The V call is TRBV2, the J call TRBJ2-7; D is unclear. The V end lost 2 bases, the J end lost 3 bases, and 8 bases lay between the germline ends. Germline CDR1 reads SNHLY; CDR2 reads FYNNEI. This CDR3 is built from 13 residues. The CDR3 DNA is TGTGCCAGCAGTGAAACGGTGAACTACGAGCAGTACTTC. This gives the protein CASSETVNYEQYF.

The chain joins TRBV11-2 to TRBJ2-1; D ambiguous. V gave up 2 bases and J gave up 10 bases, with 12 bases separating them. Germline CDR1 and CDR2: SGHAT and FQNNGV. The CDR3 is 13 residues long. CDR3 loop: CASSLISAREQFF. The CDR3 DNA is TGTGCCAGCAGCTTAATATCCGCCAGGGAGCAGTTCTTC.

The chain employs TRBV6-6 and TRBJ1-4; 7 nucleotides align to TRBD1. CDR1 and CDR2 from the germline V gene are MNHNY and SVGAGI (reference sequence). V lost 6 bases to trimming and J lost 6 bases; unmatched junction nucleotides: 1. CDR3 length: 12 residues. Here the CDR3 reads CASSQGDEKLFF. CDR3 nucleotides: TGTGCCAGCAGCCAGGGGGATGAAAAACTGTTTTTT.

The V call is TRBV4-2, the J call TRBJ1-1, with D perhaps matching TRBD1 (6 bases). CDR1 is LGHNA, CDR2 YNFKEQ, per germline. This CDR3 has 12 residues. V dropped 1 base and J dropped 11 bases, with 11 bases sitting between them. This CDR3 is CASSQGSGEAFF. Written as DNA, the CDR3 is TGTGCCAGCAGCCAAGGTTCAGGGGAGGCTTTCTTT.

The CDR3 DNA reads as TGTGCCAGCAGCTCGATTAGCGGGAGGTCTCACCACGAGCAGTACTTC. Its translation: CASSSISGRSHHEQYF. V is TRBV7-9 and J is TRBJ2-5, with 10 nucleotides matching TRBD2. The DNA end is a closer match to TRBJ2-7, so the J assignment may be wrong. Germline V gene lookup returns CDR1 SEHNR and CDR2 FQNEAQ (reference sequence). The CDR3 length is 16 residues.

The chain employs TRBV27 and TRBJ2-7, with D unclear. The V gene's germline CDR1 is MNHEY and CDR2 SMNVEV (reference sequence). The CDR3 extends over 13 amino acids. The ends were cut back, 7 bases at V and 5 bases at J, with 15 bases in the middle. The CDR3 here is CASTENSSDEQYF. CDR3 coding DNA: TGTGCCAGCACGGAGAACTCAAGCGACGAGCAGTACTTC.

CDR3 nucleotides: TGTGCCAGAGAGACAGGGCGTCAGCCCCAGCATTTT. Its protein is CARETGRQPQHF. The chain has TRBV6-1 and TRBJ1-5, with 7 bases identical to TRBD1. CDR3 length: 12 residues. Germline-derived CDR1 and CDR2 are MNHNS and SASEGT. Losses at the gene ends were 9 bases for V and 6 bases for J; bases not matched to a gene: 5.